This T cell receptor beta chain appears in the sequencing data of a study of OX40 agonist ivuxolimab in advanced cancers. For the study at large: Males comprised 82.7% of the group, whose mean age was approximately 60 years (range about 20 to 90).

The method was immunoSEQ multiplex PCR; TCRdb's version includes in-frame clones alone and lacks a portion of them. There are about 62,000 clones in the sample; 80% to 95% occur only once, and roughly 13% lies in the top ten. Study-level points and caveats: Nonresponders, in some cases, also had low normalized T-cell clonal expansion.

Turning to this clone: Its antigen remains unidentified.

CDR1 SGHDN and CDR2 FVKESK come from the germline V gene. The CDR3 length is 12 residues. V was cut by 1 base and J by 5 bases, with 4 bases left in between. V gene TRBV14 combines with J gene TRBJ2-3, with D uncertain. Sequences were derived from CD4+ or CD8+ T cells sorted from blood, sampled in a trial of the OX40 agonist ivuxolimab. The TCR comes from an adult with an advanced solid tumor such as melanoma, head and neck, liver or kidney cancer. The DNA of the CDR3 is TGTGCCAGCAGCCAAGGCGGAGATACGCAGTATTTT. Translating gives CASSQGGDTQYF.